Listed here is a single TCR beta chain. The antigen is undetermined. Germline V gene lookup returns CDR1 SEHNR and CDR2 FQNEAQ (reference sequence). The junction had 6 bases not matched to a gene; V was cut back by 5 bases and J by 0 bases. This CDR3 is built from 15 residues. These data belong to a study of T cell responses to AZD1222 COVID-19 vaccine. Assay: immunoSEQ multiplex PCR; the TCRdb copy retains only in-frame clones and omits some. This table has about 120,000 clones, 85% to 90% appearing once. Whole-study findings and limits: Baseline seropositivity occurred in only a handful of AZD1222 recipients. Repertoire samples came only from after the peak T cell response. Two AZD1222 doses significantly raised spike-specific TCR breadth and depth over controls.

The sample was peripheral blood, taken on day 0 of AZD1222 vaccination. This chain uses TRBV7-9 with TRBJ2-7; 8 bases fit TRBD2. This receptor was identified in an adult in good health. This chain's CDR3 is CASSPYGGDSYEQYF. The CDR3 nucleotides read TGTGCCAGCAGCCCCTACGGGGGGGACTCCTACGAGCAGTACTTC. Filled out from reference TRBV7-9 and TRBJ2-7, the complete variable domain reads DTGVSQNPRHKITKRGQNVTFRCDPISEHNRLYWYRQTLGQGPEFLTYFQNEAQLEKSRLLSDRFSAERPKGSFSTLEIQRTEQGDSAMYLCASSPYGGDSYEQYFGPGTRLTVT.